This note documents a single T cell receptor beta chain sequence. Its antigen is not known. The sorted Tregs were CD4+CD25+CD127-/low cells. The V gene end was trimmed by 4 bases and the J gene end by 4 bases; junction bases not matched to a gene: 13. From germline, CDR1 is DFQATT and CDR2 SNEGSKA (reference sequence). This CDR3 contains 16 residues. Full-length variable regions came from constant-region reverse primers plus semi-nested Nested Universal Primer A PCR. TCRdb reanalysed the 5' RACE reads using MiXCR and keeps one entry per CDR3 protein. The sample holds fewer than 50,000 distinct CDR3 sequences, about a fifth seen once. Findings of the study overall: The TCR gene usage of tumor memory CD4+ T cells clustered together with blood and lymph node memory CD4+ cells and with lymph node naive CD4+ cells. Tumor Tregs overlapped most with tumor, then blood, naive CD4+ cells.

Material for sequencing was Tregs sorted from a lymph node. This sequence originates from a female donor with breast cancer. The V call is TRBV20-1, the J call TRBJ2-1, with 7 bases matching TRBD2. The CDR3 nucleotides read TGCAGTGCTAACGCCCGGCAAGGGAGGGCGTACAATGAGCAGTTCTTC. Amino acids: CSANARQGRAYNEQFF.